Below, 3 T cell receptor beta chains from the same sample are listed, as sequenced in a study of blood T cell repertoires in COVID-19. Profiled with immunoSEQ multiplex PCR; TCRdb holds only in-frame clones, not every one. The data contain some 99,000 clones, 86% of them singletons. The source material was peripheral blood. These receptors were taken from a woman in her sixties in a cohort sampled during active or convalescent COVID-19.

This clone was seen a few times. V is TRBV2 and J is TRBJ1-2; 7 nucleotides align to TRBD1. Looked up from germline, CDR1 is SNHLY and CDR2 is FYNNEI. The length of the CDR3 is 14 residues. The V gene end was trimmed by 6 bases and the J gene end by 2 bases; junction bases not matched to a gene: 6. The CDR3 protein is CASSGQVGNYGYTF. In nucleotides, the CDR3 is TGTGCCAGCAGCGGACAGGTCGGAAACTATGGCTACACCTTC.

This sequence joins TRBV19 and TRBJ1-1, with a tentative D call TRBD1 (6 bases). Germline V gene lookup returns CDR1 LNHDA and CDR2 SQIVND (reference sequence). This CDR3 has 13 amino acids. With 7 bases removed from V and 3 bases from J, the gap between germline ends came to 12 bases. CDR3 amino acids: CASNREWDTEAFF. The DNA of the CDR3 is TGTGCCAGTAACAGGGAATGGGACACTGAAGCTTTCTTT.

The rearrangement links TRBV9 to TRBJ1-1; 12 bases fit TRBD1. The CDR3 consists of 16 residues. Germline assignment: CDR1 SGDLS and CDR2 YYNGEE. J lost 1 base, V lost 6 bases, and 7 bases had no gene match. CDR3 bases: TGTGCCAGCACGTCCGGGACAGGGGGCTGGAACACTGAAGCTTTCTTT. Residues: CASTSGTGGWNTEAFF.